These T cell receptor beta chains were read from a single sample in a study of blood T cells in healthy people across ages. TCRdb called the 5' RACE reads again in MiXCR, with one record for every CDR3 protein. The sample lists about 780,000 distinct CDR3 sequences; roughly 60% were seen once. Sequencing was carried out using blood. These receptors came from a man younger than 40 in good health. CDR3s include the opening cysteine and the closing phenylalanine or tryptophan. A D gene is named only where the DNA matches it firmly. Only some rows state a clone size, as once, few, many or a class for expanded clones.

d_call j_call v_call clone_size cdr3_aa cdr3_nt
TRBD1 TRBJ1-1 TRBV27 NA CASSLLTGGGTEAFF TGTGCCAGCAGTCTCCTGACAGGGGGGGGGACTGAAGCTTTCTTT
TRBD1 TRBJ2-1 TRBV6-6 NA CASSYPFDRANEQFF TGTGCCAGCAGTTATCCGTTTGACAGGGCCAATGAGCAGTTCTTC
NA TRBJ2-5 TRBV6-5 NA CASSPQRKTQYF TGTGCCAGCAGCCCGCAGCGGAAGACCCAGTACTTC
NA TRBJ2-7 TRBV20-1 NA CSAREVGSYEQYF TGCAGTGCTAGAGAAGTGGGCTCCTACGAGCAGTACTTC
TRBD1 TRBJ1-5 TRBV7-9 few CASSPRGSADQPQHF TGTGCCAGCAGCCCCAGGGGGTCGGCCGATCAGCCCCAGCATTTT
TRBD1 TRBJ2-7 TRBV7-6 NA CASSSGTDWDEQYF TGTGCCAGCAGCTCGGGGACAGATTGGGACGAGCAGTACTTC
TRBD1 TRBJ2-1 TRBV4-2 NA CASSLGQGAREQFF TGTGCCAGCAGTCTAGGACAGGGGGCGCGGGAGCAGTTCTTC
NA TRBJ2-5 TRBV9 NA CASSDGAPETQYF TGTGCCAGCAGCGACGGGGCCCCAGAGACCCAGTACTTC
TRBD2 TRBJ2-1 TRBV7-8 NA CASSAVLAGGYEQFF TGTGCCAGCAGCGCAGTACTAGCGGGGGGTTATGAGCAGTTCTTC
NA TRBJ1-2 TRBV25-1 NA CIPWGAKDGYTF TGTATTCCCTGGGGGGCGAAGGATGGCTACACCTTC
TRBD1 TRBJ2-7 TRBV28 few CASSRTGGSSYEQYF TGTGCCAGCAGTCGGACAGGGGGTAGCTCCTACGAGCAGTACTTC
TRBD1 TRBJ1-2 TRBV29-1 NA CSVEKGQGYGYTF TGCAGCGTTGAAAAGGGACAGGGCTATGGCTACACCTTC
NA TRBJ1-2 TRBV27 NA CASRGEAGRDRLLGYTF TGTGCCAGCAGAGGGGAGGCCGGCCGAGACAGGCTCTTAGGCTACACCTTC
NA TRBJ1-6 TRBV20-1 few CSARDLGGSYNSPLHF TGCAGTGCTAGAGATTTGGGGGGGTCCTATAATTCACCCCTCCACTTT
TRBD1 TRBJ2-5 TRBV20-1 NA CSAPKDRGQETQYF TGCAGTGCTCCTAAGGACAGGGGGCAGGAGACCCAGTACTTC
TRBD1 TRBJ2-7 TRBV28 NA CASSPGQGSVQYF TGTGCCAGCAGTCCGGGACAGGGTTCGGTCCAGTACTTC
TRBD1 TRBJ2-4 TRBV28 NA CASSDPGQGDIQYF TGTGCCAGCAGTGATCCGGGACAGGGGGACATTCAGTACTTC